The next 11 T cell receptor beta chains were all read from a single sample in a study of T cells after yellow fever vaccination. TCRdb reanalysed the 5' RACE reads using MiXCR and keeps one entry per CDR3 protein. The sample consists of around 360,000 distinct CDR3 sequences, around 10% of them appearing once. Material: PBMCs, obtained on the day of the first yellow fever vaccination. The origin of the receptors is a man aged 18 to 30 who received the YFV17D yellow fever vaccine.

The chain couples TRBV6-6 to TRBJ1-1; D remains ambiguous. The CDR3 sequence is 13 residues long. Germline V gene lookup returns CDR1 MNHNY and CDR2 SVGAGI (reference sequence). V was cut by 2 bases and J by 6 bases, with 10 bases left in between. The CDR3 here is CASSYKGLPEAFF. The CDR3 DNA reads as TGTGCCAGCAGTTACAAGGGATTGCCTGAAGCTTTCTTT.

V is TRBV7-3 and J is TRBJ2-1; TRBD1 aligns across 7 bases. The CDR3 extends over 16 amino acids. The V gene end was trimmed by 1 base and the J gene end by 2 bases; junction bases not matched to a gene: 5. CDR1 SGHTA and CDR2 FQGTGA come from the germline V gene. CDR3 sequence reads: CASSLKGRGTYNEQFF. CDR3 coding DNA: TGTGCCAGCAGCTTAAAGGGCAGGGGGACCTACAATGAGCAGTTCTTC.

This chain connects TRBV11-2 to TRBJ2-7; 7 positions agree with TRBD1. The J segment lost 3 bases and the V segment lost 2 bases, leaving 4 bases of the junction unmatched. The V gene's germline CDR1 is SGHAT and CDR2 FQNNGV. The CDR3 spans 14 residues. This CDR3 reads CASSLIPGGYEQYF. The CDR3 DNA follows: TGTGCCAGCAGCTTAATACCAGGGGGCTACGAGCAGTACTTC.

The genes are TRBV5-1 and TRBJ1-2; TRBD1 is a possible D gene (5 bases). With 4 bases removed from V and 3 bases from J, the gap between germline ends came to 13 bases. Per the germline V gene, CDR1 is SGHRS and CDR2 is YFSETQ. CDR3 length: 14 residues. CDR3 loop: CASSPLDTDYGYTF. The CDR3 DNA reads TGCGCCAGCAGCCCTCTGGACACGGACTATGGCTACACCTTC.

This chain uses TRBV5-1 with TRBJ2-3; 8 bases are a match to TRBD2. Germline V lookup: CDR1 SGHRS, CDR2 YFSETQ. J lost 0 bases, V lost 3 bases, and 6 bases had no gene match. There are 16 residues in the CDR3. This CDR3 is CASSSAGALSTDTQYF. CDR3 bases: TGCGCCAGCAGCTCAGCGGGAGCCCTAAGCACAGATACGCAGTATTTT.

The chain combines TRBV10-3 with TRBJ1-5; maybe TRBD1 (6 bases). V was cut by 6 bases and J by 2 bases, with 11 bases left in between. The CDR3 has 14 residues. CDR1 ENHRY and CDR2 SYGVKD come from the germline V gene. As DNA, the CDR3 is TGTGCCATCAGCAAAGGGGGGGGCAATCAGCCCCAGCATTTT. It translates to CAISKGGGNQPQHF.

In this sample, this clonotype turned up many times. The CDR3 protein is CASTRQGATNEKLFF. CDR3 in DNA: TGTGCCAGCACCAGACAGGGGGCAACTAATGAAAAACTGTTTTTT. This chain connects TRBV7-9 to TRBJ1-4; 9 bases map to TRBD1. Germline V gene lookup returns CDR1 SEHNR and CDR2 FQNEAQ (reference sequence). After removal of 7 bases from V and 0 bases from J, the junction contained 3 bases not matched to a gene. The CDR3 extends over 15 amino acids.

The V and J genes are TRBV15 and TRBJ1-4, with D uncertain. This CDR3 comprises 16 residues. Germline V CDR1 and CDR2: LNHNV, YYDKDF (reference sequence). The V end was cut by 1 base, the J end by 3 bases, with 12 bases between. DNA for the CDR3: TGTGCCACCAGCAGAGTACGGGTCTTCGCTAATGAAAAACTGTTTTTT. It translates to CATSRVRVFANEKLFF. Together with reference TRBV15 and TRBJ1-4, the CDR3 gives the full variable domain: DAMVIQNPRYQVTQFGKPVTLSCSQTLNHNVMYWYQQKSSQAPKLLFHYYDKDFNNEADTPDNFQSRRPNTSFCFLDIRSPGLGDTAMYLCATSRVRVFANEKLFFGSGTQLSVL.

V gene TRBV7-6 combines with J gene TRBJ2-5, with D possibly matching TRBD1 (6 bases). The CDR3 length is 13 residues. The germline V and J ends were trimmed by 5 bases and 2 bases, with 9 bases remaining between them. In germline, CDR1 is SGHVS, CDR2 FNYEAQ. This CDR3 reads CASSEGTQETQYF. The CDR3 DNA is TGTGCCAGCAGCGAAGGGACACAAGAGACCCAGTACTTC.

This clonotype was seen more than once but under ten times. The chain combines TRBV5-1 with TRBJ2-5; 7 bases match TRBD1. The V segment lost 3 bases and the J segment 5 bases; nucleotides outside the gene matches: 7. CDR3 length: 14 residues. CDR1 and CDR2 from the germline V gene are SGHRS and YFSETQ. The CDR3 sequence is CASSSGGQMETQYF. The CDR3, as DNA: TGCGCCAGCAGCTCAGGGGGACAGATGGAGACCCAGTACTTC.

This rearrangement joins TRBV20-1 to TRBJ1-1; a weak D match, TRBD1 (5 bases). CDR1 is DFQATT, CDR2 SNEGSKA, per germline (reference sequence). V lost 6 bases, J lost 10 bases, and 18 bases lay in between. CDR3 size: 12 residues. This chain's CDR3 is CSALRQTLGAFF. As DNA, the CDR3 is TGCAGTGCCCTTCGACAGACCCTCGGAGCTTTCTTT.